Below, 27 T cell receptor beta chains from the same sample are listed, as sequenced in a study of T-cell memory formation after mild COVID-19. TCRdb called the 5' RACE reads again in MiXCR, with one record for every CDR3 protein. The sample lists some 440,000 distinct CDR3 sequences, approximately 25% occurring once. Material for sequencing was PBMCs or a T cell subset sorted from them (not recorded which). The receptors come from an adult woman who had mild COVID-19 (a few samples of this study predate the infection). Cell type and time point are not known.

For the CDR3, the DNA is TGCAGTGCTAGAGATTCCTATAGCGGGGGGGCGAATGAGCAGTTCTTC. Amino acids: CSARDSYSGGANEQFF. This chain uses TRBV20-1 with TRBJ2-1; 11 nucleotides line up with TRBD2. This CDR3 is 16 amino acids long. Germline V gene data show CDR1 as DFQATT and CDR2 as SNEGSKA (reference sequence). Unmatched junction bases numbered 8, after V lost 0 bases and J lost 7 bases.

Remarks on this clonotype: A clone one base away is much larger, so this may be a read error. This chain connects TRBV7-2 to TRBJ2-7, with D possibly being TRBD2 (6 bases). V lost 5 bases and J 3 bases, leaving 8 bases between the germline ends. CDR1 SGHTA and CDR2 FQGNSA come from the germline V gene. The CDR3 runs to 12 residues. The CDR3 coding sequence is TGTGCCAGCAGCCGGGAGCACTACGAGCAGTACTTC. This sequence encodes CASSREHYEQYF.

This clonotype was seen more than once but under ten times. The chain joins TRBV12-3 or TRBV12-4 to TRBJ1-1; 7 bases fit TRBD1. V was clipped by 6 bases and J by 4 bases; unmatched bases: 5. There are 13 residues in the CDR3. The CDR3 here is CASSLGQATEAFF. The CDR3 DNA reads TGTGCCAGCAGCCTCGGACAGGCCACTGAAGCTTTCTTT.

The chain is built from TRBV2 and TRBJ1-1; D possibly corresponds to TRBD1 (5 bases). Trimming left V 6 bases short and J 4 bases short, with 12 bases between. From germline, CDR1 is SNHLY and CDR2 FYNNEI. CDR3 size: 13 residues. The CDR3 sequence: CASRRGEGTEAFF. The CDR3 nucleotides are TGTGCCAGCAGGAGGGGTGAAGGCACTGAAGCTTTCTTT.

This clonotype came up a few times. The chain recombines TRBV2 with TRBJ2-3; D remains ambiguous. The CDR3 runs to 15 residues. V was pared by 7 bases and J by 0 bases, with 14 bases between. Germline CDR1 SNHLY, CDR2 FYNNEI. The DNA for the CDR3 is TGTGCCAGCATGGGGTGGGCCGGTAGCACAGATACGCAGTATTTT. Translated: CASMGWAGSTDTQYF. The variable domain in full, completed from reference TRBV2 and TRBJ2-3, reads EPEVTQTPSHQVTQMGQEVILRCVPISNHLYFYWYRQILGQKVEFLVSFYNNEISEKSEIFDDQFSVERPDGSNFTLKIRSTKLEDSAMYFCASMGWAGSTDTQYFGPGTRLTVL.

This clonotype was seen a single time. V gene TRBV20-1 combines with J gene TRBJ2-7; possible D gene TRBD2, 7 bases. Germline V lookup: CDR1 DFQATT, CDR2 SNEGSKA (reference sequence). The V end lost 6 bases, the J end lost 6 bases, and 27 bases lay between the germline ends. The CDR3 is 16 residues long. The CDR3 bases are TGCAGTGCCGCAGACGGGGGGCCCCCGGGAATCTCCGAGCAGTACTTC. Translated, it gives CSAADGGPPGISEQYF.

This clonotype was counted between two and nine times. This chain links TRBV9 with TRBJ1-1; no firm D call. Trimming took 0 bases from V and 0 from J, leaving 9 bases between them. This CDR3 is 15 amino acids long. Per the germline V gene, CDR1 is SGDLS and CDR2 is YYNGEE. The CDR3 DNA reads TGTGCCAGCAGCGTAGCGGCACAGATGAACACTGAAGCTTTCTTT. Translated: CASSVAAQMNTEAFF. Complete variable domain (other parts from reference TRBV9 and TRBJ1-1): DSGVTQTPKHLITATGQRVTLRCSPRSGDLSVYWYQQSLDQGLQFLIQYYNGEERAKGNILERFSAQQFPDLHSELNLSSLELGDSALYFCASSVAAQMNTEAFFGQGTRLTVV.

This clonotype was observed a handful of times. The chain carries TRBV7-6 and TRBJ2-3; 7 bases fit TRBD2. CDR1 is SGHVS, CDR2 FNYEAQ, per germline. The length of the CDR3 is 18 residues. Trimming at V came to 8 bases and at J to 4 bases, leaving 21 bases not matched to a gene. This CDR3 is CASSAVLRDYPWPDTQYF. CDR3 DNA: TGTGCCAGCTCTGCCGTACTCCGGGACTACCCGTGGCCAGATACGCAGTATTTT.

The rearrangement links TRBV7-9 to TRBJ1-1; D gene uncertain. The CDR3 spans 12 residues. Germline CDR1 is SEHNR and CDR2 is FQNEAQ (reference sequence). The CDR3 loop is CSLGGWSTEAFF. CDR3 sequence (DNA): TGTTCACTTGGCGGGTGGAGCACTGAAGCTTTCTTT.

This clonotype was picked up a small number of times. The rearrangement joins TRBV20-1 to TRBJ2-7; D is possibly TRBD2 (5 bases). The CDR3 totals 15 residues. V was cut by 3 bases and J by 4 bases, with 19 bases left in between. The V gene's germline CDR1 is DFQATT and CDR2 SNEGSKA (reference sequence). The CDR3 loop reads CSASSGERGLYEQYF. CDR3 bases: TGCAGTGCTAGTTCTGGGGAGCGTGGATTATACGAGCAGTACTTC.

V is TRBV4-1 and J is TRBJ2-7; D perhaps matches TRBD2 (6 bases). V gave up 4 bases and J gave up 2 bases, with 12 bases separating them. This CDR3 is 14 amino acids long. From germline, CDR1 is MGHRA and CDR2 YSYEKL. The CDR3 region is CASSPREQAYEQYF. In DNA, the CDR3 is TGCGCCAGCAGCCCCCGGGAGCAGGCCTACGAGCAGTACTTC.

The gene calls are TRBV2 and TRBJ1-1, with D possibly being TRBD1 (6 bases). This CDR3 contains 14 residues. Germline CDR1 SNHLY, CDR2 FYNNEI. The germline V and J ends were trimmed by 5 bases and 1 base, with 11 bases remaining between them. The DNA of the CDR3 is TGTGCCAGCAGTCGTGAGGGGGGGAACACTGAAGCTTTCTTT. It encodes CASSREGGNTEAFF.

In its sample, this clonotype was seen a few times. The chain uses TRBV4-3 and TRBJ2-7; D gene unclear. Looked up from germline, CDR1 is LGHNA and CDR2 is YSLEER. The V gene lost 0 bases and the J gene lost 4 bases, with 7 bases spanning the gap. The CDR3 extends over 13 amino acids. This chain's CDR3 is CASSQELEYEQYF. Here the CDR3 DNA reads TGCGCCAGCAGCCAAGAACTGGAGTACGAGCAGTACTTC.

V usage is TRBV27 and J usage is TRBJ2-1; 7 positions match TRBD1. V was clipped by 6 bases and J by 4 bases; unmatched bases: 6. Germline CDR1 and CDR2: MNHEY and SMNVEV (reference sequence). This CDR3 is built from 14 residues. The chain's CDR3 is CASRLTGSYNEQFF. The CDR3 DNA reads TGTGCCAGCAGGTTGACAGGGTCGTACAATGAGCAGTTCTTC.

The V call is TRBV4-3, the J call TRBJ2-2; 7 nucleotides align to TRBD1. V was clipped by 3 bases and J by 7 bases; unmatched bases: 11. CDR3 length equals 16 residues. Germline CDR1 reads LGHNA; CDR2 reads YSLEER. Here the CDR3 reads CASSHPDRDVHGELFF. Written as DNA, the CDR3 is TGCGCCAGCAGCCACCCCGACAGGGACGTTCACGGGGAGCTGTTTTTT.

This clonotype has a handful of counts. This chain links TRBV20-1 with TRBJ2-7, with D uncertain. The CDR3 is made up of 12 amino acids. Germline loops: CDR1 DFQATT, CDR2 SNEGSKA (reference sequence). V lost 2 bases and J 4 bases, leaving 9 bases between the germline ends. DNA for the CDR3: TGCAGTGCTAGATGGGAAGGATACGAGCAGTACTTC. It is translated as CSARWEGYEQYF.

This rearrangement joins TRBV20-1 to TRBJ2-7; TRBD2 agrees at 10 bases. Germline CDR1 and CDR2: DFQATT and SNEGSKA (reference sequence). Unmatched junction bases numbered 10, after V lost 2 bases and J lost 6 bases. This CDR3 comprises 15 residues. The CDR3 region has the DNA TGCAGTGCTAGAACGATTTCGGGACTAGCGTCCGAGCAGTACTTC. Amino acid sequence: CSARTISGLASEQYF.

This clonotype has only a few counts. The J gene is TRBJ2-2, the V gene TRBV27; perhaps D is TRBD1 or TRBD2 (6 bases each). Trimming shortened V by 9 bases and J by 6 bases, and 23 bases separated the two germline ends. Germline V gene sequence: CDR1 MNHEY, CDR2 SMNVEV (reference sequence). The CDR3 length is 16 residues. The CDR3 nucleotides are TGTGCCAGATCACTAGGGGGGACTGGCGGCCCCGGGGAGCTGTTTTTT. Translating gives CARSLGGTGGPGELFF.

This sequence joins TRBV11-1 and TRBJ2-1; 9 bases agree with TRBD1. The J segment lost 6 bases and the V segment lost 2 bases, leaving 5 bases of the junction unmatched. In germline, CDR1 is SGHAT, CDR2 FQDESV (reference sequence). This CDR3 comprises 15 residues. For the CDR3, the DNA is TGTGCCAGCAGCTTATTGGGACAGGGATTCAATGAGCAGTTCTTC. Translated: CASSLLGQGFNEQFF.

This clonotype was seen only a few times. The CDR3 DNA reads as TGTGCCAGCAGCTTGGAGAGGGGCACAGATACGCAGTATTTT. It specifies CASSLERGTDTQYF. The rearrangement links TRBV5-5 to TRBJ2-3; D possibly corresponds to TRBD2 (5 bases). The CDR3 is 14 amino acids. The V gene's germline CDR1 is SGHKS and CDR2 YYEKEE (reference sequence). V dropped 0 bases and J dropped 1 base, with 6 bases sitting between them.

The chain uses TRBV7-3 and TRBJ2-1, with TRBD1 matching over 9 bases. Germline V gene sequence: CDR1 SGHTA, CDR2 FQGTGA. The length of the CDR3 is 16 residues. The V and J ends lost 5 bases and 6 bases, in that order; junction bases with no gene match: 11. The CDR3 nucleotides are TGTGCCAGCAGCCTAATGGGGACAGGGAGCCCCAATGAGCAGTTCTTC. Its protein product is CASSLMGTGSPNEQFF.

This chain links TRBV3-1 with TRBJ1-1, with 8 bases lining up with TRBD1. This CDR3 contains 15 residues. Germline CDR1 and CDR2: LGHDT and YNNKEL (reference sequence). Losses at the gene ends were 7 bases for V and 4 bases for J; bases not matched to a gene: 11. In nucleotides, the CDR3 is TGTGCCAGCACCCTCAGATCACAGGGGGGCACTGAAGCTTTCTTT. Translating it yields CASTLRSQGGTEAFF.

The chain is built from TRBV13 and TRBJ2-7; D unclear. Germline-derived CDR1 and CDR2 are PRHDT and FYEKMQ (reference sequence). The CDR3 is made up of 16 amino acids. Trimming pared 3 bases from V and 5 bases from J, leaving 20 bases between. The CDR3 DNA sequence: TGTGCCAGCAGCTTGTGGGGTTCAAATATTCCTAACGAGCAGTACTTC. It translates to CASSLWGSNIPNEQYF.

This clonotype has just a few counts. The chain couples TRBV6-1 to TRBJ2-7; 7 bases are shared with TRBD2. V shed 5 bases and J 4 bases; nucleotides not matched to a gene: 14. The CDR3 runs to 16 residues. CDR1 MNHNS and CDR2 SASEGT come from the germline V gene. Here the CDR3 DNA reads TGTGCCAGCAGTCTCCCTTTGGGGGGGATGGAGTACGAGCAGTACTTC. Its protein is CASSLPLGGMEYEQYF.

This clonotype was found a few times. V and J are TRBV7-6 and TRBJ1-1; TRBD1 might be the D (6 bases). The CDR3 is made up of 17 amino acids. V was trimmed by 2 bases and J by 1 base, leaving 17 bases between them. The germline V gene encodes CDR1 SGHVS and CDR2 FNYEAQ. CDR3 residues: CASSLRGGVGTNTEAFF. The DNA for the CDR3 is TGTGCCAGCAGCTTAAGGGGGGGCGTTGGGACGAACACTGAAGCTTTCTTT.

This CDR3 reads CASSSGTSPYEQYF. The CDR3 DNA reads TGTGCCAGCAGTTCCGGGACATCCCCTTACGAGCAGTACTTC. The V and J genes are TRBV28 and TRBJ2-7; D is perhaps TRBD1 (6 bases). V dropped 4 bases and J dropped 4 bases, with 14 bases sitting between them. Germline V gene data show CDR1 as MDHEN and CDR2 as SYDVKM. The CDR3 spans 14 residues.

The chain joins TRBV29-1 to TRBJ2-7, with 7 bases fitting TRBD1. Losses at the gene ends were 6 bases for V and 9 bases for J; bases not matched to a gene: 11. The CDR3 length is 12 residues. Germline V CDR1 and CDR2: SQVTM, ANQGSEA. Here the CDR3 reads CSVDTGALGQYF. For the CDR3, the DNA is TGCAGCGTCGATACAGGGGCCCTAGGGCAGTACTTC.